The rows below give T cell receptor beta chains drawn from one sample of a study of blood T cells in healthy people across ages. TCRdb recomputed calls from the 5' RACE reads with MiXCR, one row per CDR3 protein. The sample contains roughly 560,000 distinct CDR3 sequences, under 30% of which appear only once. The data were also submitted as part of a second study, on T cells of mothers and their children.

Sequencing was performed on blood. These TCRs come from a boy between 10 and 17 years old in good health. Each CDR3 is given with its conserved first and last residue. Fields, in order: J gene, clone size, D gene, V gene, CDR3 DNA, CDR3 protein. D genes are given only for firm matches. For some rows the clone size is stated as once, few or many, or as a class when expanded; others skip it.

>TRBJ2-7|.|TRBD1|TRBV6-1
TGTGCCAGCAGTGAAGTAGGCTCAGGGGGCCTTGCCGAGCAGTACTTC
CASSEVGSGGLAEQYF
>TRBJ1-1|.|.|TRBV3-1
TGTGCCAGCAGCCAAGTTGAGCAGAACACTGAGGCTTTCTTT
CASSQVEQNTEAFF
>TRBJ2-7|.|TRBD1|TRBV5-1
TGCGCCAGCAGCTGGGGGGACAGGGTCAACGAGCAGTACTTC
CASSWGDRVNEQYF
>TRBJ2-1|few|.|TRBV20-1
TGCAGTGCTGCTAGCTGGCCCCACTACAATGAGCAGTTCTTC
CSAASWPHYNEQFF
>TRBJ2-2|.|TRBD1|TRBV24-1
TGTGCCACCAGTGATCACCAGGGGGCCGGCGGGGAGCTGTTTTTT
CATSDHQGAGGELFF
>TRBJ2-2|few|TRBD1|TRBV6-5
TGTGCCAGCAGTTACCCAGACAGGGTTTGGGATAACACCGGGGAGCTGTTTTTT
CASSYPDRVWDNTGELFF
>TRBJ1-2|.|TRBD1|TRBV28
TGTGCCAACCGATCCCTCAGGGGGGGTGATGGCTGCACCTTC
CANRSLRGGDGCTF
>TRBJ2-7|medium-sized|TRBD1|TRBV20-1
TGCAGTGCTAGGGGTGACAGGGGGGCTGGGTACGAGCAGTACTTC
CSARGDRGAGYEQYF
>TRBJ2-7|.|.|TRBV6-2/TRBV6-3
TGTGCCAGCAACGCAGGGGGGTACGAGCAGTACTTC
CASNAGGYEQYF
>TRBJ2-5|.|TRBD2|TRBV20-1
TGCAGTGCCCCCCCTAGCGGACTGTACCAAGAGACCCAGTACTTC
CSAPPSGLYQETQYF
>TRBJ2-1|many|.|TRBV28
TGTGCCAGCAGATCAAACACCCGGACCTACAATGAGCAGTTCTTC
CASRSNTRTYNEQFF
>TRBJ2-1|.|.|TRBV20-1
TGCAGTGCCGCCGGACAGGGAGGGTACAATGAGCAGTTCTTC
CSAAGQGGYNEQFF
>TRBJ1-1|few|TRBD1|TRBV5-1
TGCGCCAGCAGCTTGGACAGGGGGGTGAACACTGAAGCTTTCTTT
CASSLDRGVNTEAFF
>TRBJ2-1|few|.|TRBV19
TGTGCCAGTAGTATTTGGGGCAGTAGCTCCTACAATGAGCAGTTCTTC
CASSIWGSSSYNEQFF
>TRBJ2-1|few|TRBD2|TRBV6-2/TRBV6-3
TGTGCCAGCAGTTCCCTAGCGGGAGGCCCAAGGGATGAGCAGTTCTTC
CASSSLAGGPRDEQFF
>TRBJ1-2|.|.|TRBV30
TGTGCCTGGAGTGGCCTGGGCTATGGCTACACCTTC
CAWSGLGYGYTF
>TRBJ2-1|few|TRBD2|TRBV6-6
TGTGCCAGCACCGGACTAGCCTCCCATGAGCAGTTCTTC
CASTGLASHEQFF
>TRBJ2-7|few|TRBD1|TRBV6-1
TGTGCCAGCAGTGCCCGGGACAGGGACGGAGAGCAGTACTTC
CASSARDRDGEQYF
>TRBJ2-1|few|.|TRBV29-1
TGCAGCGTTGAGGCGGGGGCCGAATCCTATGAGCAGTTCTTC
CSVEAGAESYEQFF
>TRBJ2-3|.|TRBD2|TRBV2
TGTGCCAGCGGAGCGGGGAGTCGAGATACGCAGTATTTT
CASGAGSRDTQYF
>TRBJ2-5|.|TRBD2|TRBV5-1
TGCGCCAGCAGAATCAGCGGGATTGACGGGGAGACCCAGTACTTC
CASRISGIDGETQYF
>TRBJ1-2|many|TRBD1|TRBV2
TGTGCCAGCAGCGAAATGGGACAGGGGGCTAACTATGGCTACACCTTC
CASSEMGQGANYGYTF
>TRBJ2-3|.|TRBD2|TRBV7-8
TGTGCCAGCAGCTCCTACTGGGCTAGCGGGGTCGATGGAACGCAGTATTTT
CASSSYWASGVDGTQYF
>TRBJ2-7|.|.|TRBV29-1
TGCAGCGTGCGTCAGGGTCCCACTAGCGAGCAGTACTTC
CSVRQGPTSEQYF
>TRBJ2-7|.|TRBD2|TRBV7-9
TGTGCCAGCGGGCGGGAGCCCTACGAGCAGTACTTC
CASGREPYEQYF
>TRBJ2-3|.|.|TRBV13
TGTGCCAGCAGCTTCTCGCCGAAGACTAGGACAGATACGCAGTATTTT
CASSFSPKTRTDTQYF
>TRBJ2-3|few|TRBD1|TRBV5-1
TGCGCCAGCAGCTTTTCCGGGACAGGGGGCGAAGATACGCAGTATTTT
CASSFSGTGGEDTQYF
>TRBJ2-3|.|TRBD2|TRBV7-2
TGTGCCAGCAGCTCCGAGGGACGCAGGCGGGGGGATACGCAGTATTTT
CASSSEGRRRGDTQYF
>TRBJ2-1|few|TRBD1|TRBV6-2/TRBV6-3
TGTGCCGGGGGACAGGGGGCCCACAATGAGCAGTTCTTC
CAGGQGAHNEQFF
>TRBJ2-4|few|.|TRBV5-1
TGCGCCAGCAGCCCGGCAGGTTGGGGTTTAGCCAAAAACATTCAGTACTTC
CASSPAGWGLAKNIQYF
>TRBJ2-7|once|TRBD2|TRBV5-6
TGTGCCAGCAGCTTGGCCCCCCGGACTAGCGGGACCTACGAGCAGTACTTC
CASSLAPRTSGTYEQYF
>TRBJ1-2|few|.|TRBV20-1
TGCAGTGCTAGACCAGGTTTATCTGACTACACCTTC
CSARPGLSDYTF
>TRBJ2-4|.|.|TRBV20-1
TGCAGTGCCGACCAAATAGCCAAAAACATTCAGTACTTC
CSADQIAKNIQYF
>TRBJ2-2|.|TRBD2|TRBV6-1
TGTGCCAGCAGCAGCCGCGGGGTAGCGGGGGGGAACACCGGGGAGCTGTTTTTT
CASSSRGVAGGNTGELFF
>TRBJ1-5|few|TRBD1|TRBV7-9
TGTGCCAGCAGCTTAGAAGGGACAGACAATCAGCCCCAGCATTTT
CASSLEGTDNQPQHF
>TRBJ2-5|few|TRBD2|TRBV5-1
TGCGCCAGCAGATCGAGACTAGCGACTTACCAGACCCAGTACTTC
CASRSRLATYQTQYF
>TRBJ1-2|few|.|TRBV4-2
TGTGCCAGCAGCCAAGGGTTACGGGCTTTCTATGGCTACACCTTC
CASSQGLRAFYGYTF
>TRBJ2-3|.|.|TRBV29-1
TGCAGCGTAGGTTCGGAAAGCTCTAGCACAGATACGCAGTATTTT
CSVGSESSSTDTQYF
>TRBJ2-1|.|TRBD1|TRBV7-9
TGTGCCAGCAGCTTTGCCTCACTCGACAGGGGGCACGAGCAGTTCTTC
CASSFASLDRGHEQFF
>TRBJ2-5|.|.|TRBV7-9
TGTGCCAGCAGCAAAGGGGCAGGCCAAAGGGCGTGGGAGACCCAGTACTTC
CASSKGAGQRAWETQYF
>TRBJ1-1|.|.|TRBV11-3
TGTGCCAGCAGCCAAGAGGGTGAAGCTTTCTTT
CASSQEGEAFF
>TRBJ1-1|.|.|TRBV5-4
TGTGCCAGCAGCTTAAAAGGAGGCGCCGGGCCCTACTTT
CASSLKGGAGPYF
>TRBJ2-1|few|.|TRBV29-1
TGCGGCGTCAAAGGAGGAGGTACCTACAATGAGCAGTTCTTC
CGVKGGGTYNEQFF
>TRBJ1-2|.|TRBD1|TRBV7-9
TGTGCCAGCAGCATTACCGGGACAGCCGATGGCTACACCTTC
CASSITGTADGYTF
>TRBJ1-4|.|.|TRBV29-1
TGCAGCGCCGAAGGACAAAATAGCGAAAAACTGTTTTTT
CSAEGQNSEKLFF
>TRBJ2-5|few|.|TRBV6-5
TGTGCCAGCAGTTACCTCGGAAGAGAGACCCAGTACTTC
CASSYLGRETQYF
>TRBJ2-1|.|.|TRBV5-1
TGCGCCAGCAGCTGGGGGCCTAGTTCCTACAATGAGCAGTTCTTC
CASSWGPSSYNEQFF
>TRBJ2-1|.|.|TRBV18
TGTGCCAGCTCACCTGAGGGGTATGAGCAGTTCTTC
CASSPEGYEQFF
>TRBJ2-3|.|TRBD2|TRBV7-8
TGTGCCAGCAGCTTAAGGGGAGGGGTCCCTTACACAGATACGCAGTATTTT
CASSLRGGVPYTDTQYF
>TRBJ2-3|.|TRBD1|TRBV20-1
TGCAGTGCTAGTAAGGGGGCAAGCGCAGATACGCAGTATTTT
CSASKGASADTQYF
>TRBJ2-7|.|TRBD1|TRBV24-1
TGTGCCACCAGTGGGCGGACAGGGGGCAACGAGCAGTACTTC
CATSGRTGGNEQYF
>TRBJ1-2|.|.|TRBV6-5
TGTGCCAGCAGTTGGGGAGTTAACTATGGCTACACCTTC
CASSWGVNYGYTF
>TRBJ2-5|.|TRBD1|TRBV7-3
TGTGCCAGCAGCCCTACAGGGGGGATAAGAGAGACCCAGTACTTC
CASSPTGGIRETQYF